The present entry profiles one T cell receptor beta chain with its context. The data belong to a study of T cells in Graves' hyperthyroidism and ophthalmopathy. Amplification yielded TCR beta CDR3 regions, with RNA transcripts as the source. First-round RT-PCR of the TCR CDR3 relied on the HTBI primer set. TCRdb used MiXCR to reprocess the multiplex PCR reads, holding one entry per CDR3 protein. This sample carries 560,000 or so distinct CDR3 sequences, 15% to 20% of them seen once, and the ten largest clones take about 50%. Inclusion characteristics of ophthalmopathy patients comprised a Clinical Activity Score of at least 3, a NOSPECS grade of at least 4, and duration under 3 months. Exclusion of patients followed from uncontrolled infection, other autoimmune disease, pregnancy or lactation. On the basis of clinical symptoms, serum thyroxine and TRAb, thyroid ultrasound and orbital computed tomography, diagnoses were made.

This receptor was obtained from a man in his forties with Graves' ophthalmopathy. The sample was blood.

The CDR3 reads CASTRVPSGANVLTF. CDR3 sequence (DNA): TGTGCCAGCACAAGGGTACCATCTGGGGCCAACGTCCTGACTTTC. The genes are TRBV2 and TRBJ2-6; D ambiguous. V lost 7 bases to trimming and J lost 1 base, with 11 bases between them. CDR1 is SNHLY and CDR2 is FYNNEI in the germline V gene. CDR3 length: 15 amino acids.